Sequencing of this T cell receptor (beta chain) was carried out in a study of cytomegalovirus exposure and HLA in healthy donors. General study findings and limits: An analysis that was carried out later associated 15,000 to 20,000 TCR beta sequences with HLA alleles at 0.05 false discovery rate.

The length of the CDR3 is 14 residues. The V and J ends lost 3 bases and 5 bases respectively, with 13 bases between them. Germline V gives CDR1 MNHEY, CDR2 SMNVEV (reference sequence). Details on this clone: Its antigen is undetermined.

The study ran its PCR with 60 Vbeta and 13 Jbeta primers. The repertoire was sequenced with immunoSEQ multiplex PCR; TCRdb's copy has only in-frame clones and lacks some. The sample has about 160,000 clones, around 81% seen once; the top ten hold 13%. This sequence originates from a woman in her forties or fifties in good health and CMV-seronegative. The V and J genes are TRBV27 and TRBJ2-5, with D unclear. The source material was PBMCs. The CDR3 is CASSFQRNSETQYF. CDR3 sequence (DNA): TGTGCCAGCAGTTTTCAGAGGAATTCGGAGACCCAGTACTTC.